Sequencing of this T cell receptor beta chain was carried out in a study of blood T cell repertoires in COVID-19. The overall study: Specimens from acute and convalescent COVID-19 originated in the United States, Italy and Spain. Nucleic acid was either cDNA or gDNA, and it came from T cells, B-cell-depleted T cells, or PBMCs.

Under the authors' procedure: Researchers report that nucleated cell counts were estimated from reference gene primer amplification. Data came from immunoSEQ multiplex PCR; TCRdb stores just in-frame clones and leaves some out. V, J and clone size are taken as reported in that table, and D and trimming were inferred from the DNA itself. The sample lists around 140,000 clones; over 70% were seen once. The J segment lost 1 base and the V segment lost 6 bases, leaving 6 bases of the junction unmatched. The CDR3 is 15 amino acids. Germline V gives CDR1 MNHEY, CDR2 SMNVEV (reference sequence). The sequenced material came from peripheral blood. This chain uses TRBV27 with TRBJ1-5; TRBD1 matches at 7 bases. This sequence was found in an older man who had recovered from COVID-19. CDR3 in amino acids: CASSLTGDSNQPQHF. The CDR3 bases are TGTGCCAGCAGCCTAACAGGGGACAGCAATCAGCCCCAGCATTTT.